This TCR beta chain was identified during a study of STAT5B mutations in CD4+ large granular lymphocyte leukemia. This clone was counted once. As yet, its antigen is unknown. The CDR3 spans 15 residues. The germline V gene has CDR1 LNHNV and CDR2 YYDKDF (reference sequence). The V and J ends lost 1 base and 4 bases, in that order; junction bases with no gene match: 4. Assay: immunoSEQ multiplex PCR; the TCRdb copy retains only in-frame clones and omits some. The data contain around 5,000 clones, around 77% of them singletons. Findings and limits, study-wide: Without putative leukemic clones, patient CD4-sorted repertoires remained more clonal than healthy CD4+ repertoires.

This chain connects TRBV15 to TRBJ2-1; 7 nucleotides line up with TRBD2. The sequence was obtained from an elderly man with CD4+ T-cell large granular lymphocyte leukemia. What was sequenced was PBMCs. CDR3 nucleotides: TGTGCCACCAGCAGAGGGGGGGGACTTTACAATGAGCAGTTCTTC. As protein: CATSRGGGLYNEQFF.